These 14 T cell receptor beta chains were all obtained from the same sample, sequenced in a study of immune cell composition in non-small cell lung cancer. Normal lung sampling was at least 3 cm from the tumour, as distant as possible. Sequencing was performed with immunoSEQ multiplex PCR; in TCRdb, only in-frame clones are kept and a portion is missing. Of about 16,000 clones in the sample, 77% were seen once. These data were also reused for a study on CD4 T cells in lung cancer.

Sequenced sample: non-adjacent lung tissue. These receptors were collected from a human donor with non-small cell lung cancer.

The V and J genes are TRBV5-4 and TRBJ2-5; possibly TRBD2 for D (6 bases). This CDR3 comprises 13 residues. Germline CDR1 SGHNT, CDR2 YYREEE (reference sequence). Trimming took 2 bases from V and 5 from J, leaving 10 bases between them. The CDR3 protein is CASSFLASETQYF. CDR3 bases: TGTGCCAGCAGCTTTCTAGCGTCGGAGACCCAGTACTTC. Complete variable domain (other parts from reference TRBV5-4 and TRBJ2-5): ETGVTQSPTHLIKTRGQQVTLRCSSQSGHNTVSWYQQALGQGPQFIFQYYREEENGRGNFPPRFSGLQFPNYSSELNVNALELDDSALYLCASSFLASETQYFGPGTRLLVL.

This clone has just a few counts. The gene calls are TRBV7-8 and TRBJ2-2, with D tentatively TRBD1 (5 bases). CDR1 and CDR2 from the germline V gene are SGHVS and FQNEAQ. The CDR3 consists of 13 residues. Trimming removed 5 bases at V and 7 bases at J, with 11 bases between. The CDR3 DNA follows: TGTGCCAGCAGCCCACAGGTGATCGGGGAGCTGTTTTTT. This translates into CASSPQVIGELFF.

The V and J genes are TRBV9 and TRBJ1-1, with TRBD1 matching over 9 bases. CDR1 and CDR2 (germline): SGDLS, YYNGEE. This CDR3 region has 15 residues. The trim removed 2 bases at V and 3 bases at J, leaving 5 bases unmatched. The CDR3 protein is CASSVGTGIYTEAFF. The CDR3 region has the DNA TGTGCCAGCAGCGTCGGGACAGGGATCTACACTGAAGCTTTCTTT.

The CDR3 is CAISDQGGTNEKLFF. The CDR3 nucleotides read TGTGCCATCAGTGATCAGGGGGGAACTAATGAAAAACTGTTTTTT. The J gene is TRBJ1-4, the V gene TRBV10-3, with 7 bases that match TRBD1. V gave up 3 bases and J gave up 1 base; unmatched junction bases: 2. CDR1 is ENHRY, CDR2 SYGVKD, per germline. CDR3 length: 15 residues.

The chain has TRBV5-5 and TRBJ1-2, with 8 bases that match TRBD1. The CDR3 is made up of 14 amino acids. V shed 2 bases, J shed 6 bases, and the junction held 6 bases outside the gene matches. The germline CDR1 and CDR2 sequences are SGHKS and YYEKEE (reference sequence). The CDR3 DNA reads TGTGCCAGCAGCTTAGCCGGACAGGGTCATGGCTACACCTTC. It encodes CASSLAGQGHGYTF.

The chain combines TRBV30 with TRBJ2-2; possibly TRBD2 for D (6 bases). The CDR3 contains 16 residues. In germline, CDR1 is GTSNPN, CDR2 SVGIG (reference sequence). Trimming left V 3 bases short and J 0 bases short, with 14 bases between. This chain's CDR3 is CAWRPALASNTGELFF. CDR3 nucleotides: TGTGCCTGGAGGCCAGCCCTAGCGTCGAACACCGGGGAGCTGTTTTTT.

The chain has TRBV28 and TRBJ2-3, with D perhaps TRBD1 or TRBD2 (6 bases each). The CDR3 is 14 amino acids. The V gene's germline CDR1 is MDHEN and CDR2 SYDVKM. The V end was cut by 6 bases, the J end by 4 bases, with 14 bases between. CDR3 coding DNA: TGTGCCAGCAGAGCACCGGGGGCCCCAGATACGCAGTATTTT. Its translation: CASRAPGAPDTQYF.

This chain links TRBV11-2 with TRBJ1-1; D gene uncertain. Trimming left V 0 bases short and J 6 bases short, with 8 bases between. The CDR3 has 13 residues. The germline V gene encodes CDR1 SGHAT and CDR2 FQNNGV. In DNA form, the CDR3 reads TGTGCCAGCAGCTTAGATCTGAGCCCTGAAGCTTTCTTT. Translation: CASSLDLSPEAFF.

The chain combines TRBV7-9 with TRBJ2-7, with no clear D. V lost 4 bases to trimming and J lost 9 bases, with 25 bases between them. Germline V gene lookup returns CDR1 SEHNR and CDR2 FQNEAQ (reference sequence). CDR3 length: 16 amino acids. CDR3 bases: TGTGCCAGCAGCTCCTCGGACGTTCCTACTCCTACGAGGCAGTACTTC. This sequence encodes CASSSSDVPTPTRQYF.

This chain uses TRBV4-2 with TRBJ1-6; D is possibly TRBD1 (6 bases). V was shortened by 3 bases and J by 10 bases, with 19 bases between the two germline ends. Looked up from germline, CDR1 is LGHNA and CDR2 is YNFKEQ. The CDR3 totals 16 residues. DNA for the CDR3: TGTGCCAGCAGCCACCTACAGGGTGTCGGAAAATCACCCCTCCACTTT. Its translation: CASSHLQGVGKSPLHF.

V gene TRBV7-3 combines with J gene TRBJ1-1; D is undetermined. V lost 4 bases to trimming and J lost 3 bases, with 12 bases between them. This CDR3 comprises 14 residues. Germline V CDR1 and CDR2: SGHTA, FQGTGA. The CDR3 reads CASSSGGPDTEAFF. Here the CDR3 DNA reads TGTGCCAGCAGCTCCGGAGGGCCGGACACTGAAGCTTTCTTT.

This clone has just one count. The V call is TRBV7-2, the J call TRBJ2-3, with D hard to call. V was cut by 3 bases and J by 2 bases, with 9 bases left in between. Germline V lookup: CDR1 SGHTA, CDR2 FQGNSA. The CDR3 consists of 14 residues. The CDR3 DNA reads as TGTGCCAGCAGCTTTACGAGAGACACAGATACGCAGTATTTT. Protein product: CASSFTRDTDTQYF.

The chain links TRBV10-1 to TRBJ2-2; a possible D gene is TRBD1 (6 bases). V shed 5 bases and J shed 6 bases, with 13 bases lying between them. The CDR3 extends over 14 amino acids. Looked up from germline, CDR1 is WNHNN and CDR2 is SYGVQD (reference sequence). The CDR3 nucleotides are TGCGCCAGCAGTAGTACAGGGACGGCCGGGGAGCTGTTTTTT. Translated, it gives CASSSTGTAGELFF.

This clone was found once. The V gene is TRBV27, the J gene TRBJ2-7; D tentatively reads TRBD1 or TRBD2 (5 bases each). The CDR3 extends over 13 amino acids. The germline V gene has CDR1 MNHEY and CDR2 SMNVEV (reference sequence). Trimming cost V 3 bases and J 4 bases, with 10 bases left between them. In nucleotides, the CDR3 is TGTGCCAGCAGTTTGGGGACCGATTACGAGCAGTACTTC. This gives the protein CASSLGTDYEQYF.